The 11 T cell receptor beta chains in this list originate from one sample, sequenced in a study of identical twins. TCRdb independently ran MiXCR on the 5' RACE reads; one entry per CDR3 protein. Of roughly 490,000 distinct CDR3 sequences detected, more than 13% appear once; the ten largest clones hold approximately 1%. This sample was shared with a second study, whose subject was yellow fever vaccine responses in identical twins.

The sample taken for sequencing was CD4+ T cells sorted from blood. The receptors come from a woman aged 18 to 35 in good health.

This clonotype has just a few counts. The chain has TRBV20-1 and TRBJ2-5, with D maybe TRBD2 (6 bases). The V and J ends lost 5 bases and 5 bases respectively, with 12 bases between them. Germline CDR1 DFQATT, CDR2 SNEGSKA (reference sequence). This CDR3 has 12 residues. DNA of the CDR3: TGCAGTGCTGGGGACTTTGCGGAGACCCAGTACTTC. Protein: CSAGDFAETQYF.

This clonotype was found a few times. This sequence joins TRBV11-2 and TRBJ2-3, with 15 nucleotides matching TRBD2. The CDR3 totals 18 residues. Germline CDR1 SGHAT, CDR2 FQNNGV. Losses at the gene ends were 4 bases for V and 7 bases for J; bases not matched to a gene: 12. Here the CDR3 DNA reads TGTGCCAGCAGCTCTCCCAGGACTAGCGGGGGGGTTATGTATACGCAGTATTTT. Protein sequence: CASSSPRTSGGVMYTQYF.

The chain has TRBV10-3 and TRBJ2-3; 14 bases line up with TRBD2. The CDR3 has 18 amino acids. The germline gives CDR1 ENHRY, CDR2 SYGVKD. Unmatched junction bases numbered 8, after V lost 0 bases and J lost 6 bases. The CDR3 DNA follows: TGTGCCATCAGTGAGTCGACTAGCGGGGGGGCAAGAAGGGATACGCAGTATTTT. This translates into CAISESTSGGARRDTQYF.

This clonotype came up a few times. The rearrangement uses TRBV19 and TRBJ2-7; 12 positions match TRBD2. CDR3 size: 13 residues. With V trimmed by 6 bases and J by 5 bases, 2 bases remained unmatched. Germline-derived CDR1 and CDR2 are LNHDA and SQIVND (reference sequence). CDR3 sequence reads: CASRASGRDEQYF. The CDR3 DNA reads TGTGCCAGTAGAGCTAGCGGGAGGGACGAGCAGTACTTC. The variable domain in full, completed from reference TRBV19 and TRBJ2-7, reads DGGITQSPKYLFRKEGQNVTLSCEQNLNHDAMYWYRQDPGQGLRLIYYSQIVNDFQKGDIAEGYSVSREKKESFPLTVTSAQKNPTAFYLCASRASGRDEQYFGPGTRLTVT.

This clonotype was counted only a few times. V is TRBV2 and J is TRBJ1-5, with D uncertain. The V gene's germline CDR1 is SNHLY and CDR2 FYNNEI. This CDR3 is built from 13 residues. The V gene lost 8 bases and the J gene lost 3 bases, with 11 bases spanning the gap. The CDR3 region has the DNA TGTGCCAGCTCCCCAGAATCCAATCAGCCCCAGCATTTT. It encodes CASSPESNQPQHF.

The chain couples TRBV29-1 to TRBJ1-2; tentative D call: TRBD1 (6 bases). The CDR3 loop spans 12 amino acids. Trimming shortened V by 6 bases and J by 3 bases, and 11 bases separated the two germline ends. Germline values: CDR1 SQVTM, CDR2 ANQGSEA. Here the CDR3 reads CSVVDSHYGYTF. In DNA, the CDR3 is TGCAGCGTCGTGGACAGCCACTATGGCTACACCTTC.

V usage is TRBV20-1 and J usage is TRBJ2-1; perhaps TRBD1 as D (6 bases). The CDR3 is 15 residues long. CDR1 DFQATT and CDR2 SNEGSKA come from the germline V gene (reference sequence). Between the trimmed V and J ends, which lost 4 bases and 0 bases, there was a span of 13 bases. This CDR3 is CSATDRTFSYNEQFF. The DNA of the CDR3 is TGCAGTGCTACGGACAGAACCTTCTCCTACAATGAGCAGTTCTTC.

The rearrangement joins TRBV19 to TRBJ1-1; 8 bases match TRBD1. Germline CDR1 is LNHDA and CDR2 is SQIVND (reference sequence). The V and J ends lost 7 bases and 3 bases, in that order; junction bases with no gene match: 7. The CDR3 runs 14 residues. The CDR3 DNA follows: TGTGCCAGTAAGGACAGGGCGGTCGACACTGAAGCTTTCTTT. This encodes CASKDRAVDTEAFF.

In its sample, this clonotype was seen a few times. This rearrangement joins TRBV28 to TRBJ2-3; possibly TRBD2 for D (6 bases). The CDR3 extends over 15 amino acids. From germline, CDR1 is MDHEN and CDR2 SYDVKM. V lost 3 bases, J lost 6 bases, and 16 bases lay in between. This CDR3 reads CASSFQGLRPDTQYF. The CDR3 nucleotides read TGTGCCAGCAGTTTTCAGGGACTCCGGCCGGATACGCAGTATTTT.

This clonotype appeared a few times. The CDR3 sequence: CASSLSSSNEQFF. The CDR3 DNA follows: TGTGCCAGCAGCTTGTCTAGCAGTAATGAGCAGTTCTTC. The chain recombines TRBV5-5 with TRBJ2-1; TRBD2 is a possible D gene (5 bases). The germline CDR1 and CDR2 sequences are SGHKS and YYEKEE (reference sequence). V was cut by 1 base and J by 7 bases, with 9 bases left in between. This CDR3 is built from 13 residues.

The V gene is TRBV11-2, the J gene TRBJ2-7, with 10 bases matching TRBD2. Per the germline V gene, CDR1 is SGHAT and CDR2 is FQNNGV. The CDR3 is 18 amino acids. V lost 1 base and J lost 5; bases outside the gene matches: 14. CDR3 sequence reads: CASSLGPTRLAGGDEQYF. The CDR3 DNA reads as TGTGCCAGCAGCTTAGGCCCAACCCGATTAGCGGGAGGAGACGAGCAGTACTTC.